This T cell receptor beta chain derives from a study of blood T cell repertoires in COVID-19. As for the study in general: Sources were T cells, B-cell-depleted T cells, or PBMCs; the material itself was cDNA or gDNA.

V dropped 1 base and J dropped 3 bases, with 14 bases sitting between them. CDR3 length equals 16 residues. Germline CDR1 and CDR2: SGHTA and FQGNSA. Per the original methods: Researchers report that nucleated cell counts were estimated from reference gene primer amplification. Produced via immunoSEQ multiplex PCR; TCRdb's table is partial and in-frame only. That table is the source of V, J and clone size, and D and trimming were worked out from the DNA. The sample lists about 65,000 clones, around four fifths occurring once. V gene TRBV7-2 combines with J gene TRBJ2-3; D might be TRBD2 (6 bases). The receptor's source is a human donor in a cohort sampled during active COVID-19. The sequenced material came from peripheral blood. This CDR3 is CASSLGSGLQTDTQYF. CDR3 in DNA: TGTGCCAGCAGCTTAGGCAGCGGGCTACAAACAGATACGCAGTATTTT.